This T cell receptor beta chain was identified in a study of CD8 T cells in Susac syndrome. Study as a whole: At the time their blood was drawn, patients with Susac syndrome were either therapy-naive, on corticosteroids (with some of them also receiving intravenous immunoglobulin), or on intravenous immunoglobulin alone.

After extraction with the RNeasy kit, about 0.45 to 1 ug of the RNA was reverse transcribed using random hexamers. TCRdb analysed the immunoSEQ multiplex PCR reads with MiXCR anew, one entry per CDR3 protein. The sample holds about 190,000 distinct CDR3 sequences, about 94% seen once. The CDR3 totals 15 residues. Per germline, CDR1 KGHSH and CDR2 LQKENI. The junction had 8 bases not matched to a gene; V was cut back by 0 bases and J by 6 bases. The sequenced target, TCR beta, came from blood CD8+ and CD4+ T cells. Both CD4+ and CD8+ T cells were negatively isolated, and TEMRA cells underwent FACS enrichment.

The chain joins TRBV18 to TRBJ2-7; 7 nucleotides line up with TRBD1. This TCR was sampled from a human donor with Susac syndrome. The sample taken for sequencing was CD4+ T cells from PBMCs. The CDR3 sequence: CASSPPATGDGEQYF. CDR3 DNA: TGTGCCAGCTCACCACCGGCTACAGGGGATGGCGAGCAGTACTTC.